A single T cell receptor beta chain is shown here with its context. The antigen it binds to is not known. There are no base qualities to consult, and no much larger clone falls within one base. The data belong to a study of cytomegalovirus exposure and HLA in healthy donors (dated by TCRdb to 2016 to 2017). For the wider study: An earlier analysis of roughly 500 of the donors reported more than 250 Gb of sequence data and about 100 million unique TCR beta sequences from about 179 million T cells. Roughly 300 gigabases of sequencing data and tens of millions of unique TCR sequences were included in an early release covering about 700 HLA-typed donors. Of the 350 to 400 genotyped donors, about 80% fell in the genetic ancestry cluster associated with self-reported Caucasian donors. The aim of the study was to test whether cataloging public T cell receptors could identify signatures of past pathogen exposure. Using immunosequencing, the study profiled T cell repertoires from roughly 650 subjects and related those repertoires to cytomegalovirus serostatus. A separate validation cohort of 100 to 150 different subjects was used in addition to the approximately 670-subject first cohort. High-throughput TCR immunosequencing, statistical association of individual TCRs with disease status, and machine learning were combined to predict cytomegalovirus infection status. A later analysis re-examined previously published TCR beta repertoires from just over 650 donors and added high-resolution HLA genotyping to investigate patterns of TCR occurrence. Rather than drawing on any new phenotypic data, the later analysis identified candidate immune exposures from TCR beta sequences and the way those sequences occurred across donors. An earlier analysis of around 540 of the donors applied high-throughput TCR beta sequencing to assess whether each TCR beta V gene segment acted as functional or pseudogenic. Donor age, sex, ethnicity and CMV serostatus were collected together with the repertoire data. Genome-wide SNP genotypes for about 60% of the 666 donors were used in a later genetic analysis, which treated that subset as a discovery cohort. Every repertoire in the discovery cohort had been generated on one and the same sequencing platform. HLA typing covered class I and class II loci at four-digit resolution. Typing coverage varied by locus: about 629-640 donors for A, B, C, DRB1 and DQB1; approximately 500 for DQA1; more than 600 for DPA1; fewer than 480 for DPB1. Roughly 5 DR-DQ haplotypes were handled as single units for association and clustering, since linkage in the cohort was strong. Among some 400 genotyped donors of the cohort, an average of roughly 240,000 unique TCR beta nucleotide sequences were sequenced per donor, 15% to 20% of them non-productive. Broader findings and caveats from the paper: A cluster of highly shared sequence variants was judged likely to be a technical artifact of the sequencing pipeline. The study listed 170 or so TCR beta chains as associated with cytomegalovirus. This cohort had only TCR beta chains sequenced, and the lack of alpha or paired-chain data limited which features could be detected. In a later analysis, the rate of TCR association differed among HLA loci, with DRB1 alleles having the most associated TCRs and HLA-C alleles having the fewest. It was suggested by the authors that the approach could potentially be generalized to other disease states and immunological phenotypes. A further reported finding was that TCR beta sequences accurately predicted the HLA-A and HLA-B alleles for most subjects in the first cohort. The classifier was reported to diagnose cytomegalovirus status with high specificity and sensitivity in both the original and validation cohorts. Because counts were too low, some 16 rarely observed V segments, including chromosome 9 orphons, were excluded from the earlier analysis of 587 of the donors. In a later genetic analysis, a missense DCLRE1C variant was associated with V-gene and J-gene trimming of TCR beta chains, and the association was replicated in an independent cohort. Compared with the 666-donor mean, donors in an Asian-associated ancestry cluster had fewer N-insertions in productive TCRs, according to a later genetic analysis. Linkage disequilibrium might explain the correlated functional status among segregating V segments, but an unknown experimental factor could not be excluded. A later analysis found that HLA-associated TCR beta chains were more clonally expanded and had lower generation probabilities than equally common non-associated chains. When HLA alleles, especially DR and DQ, strongly co-occurred, attributing TCR associations to individual alleles was difficult. HLA typing was unavailable for some donors at each locus, so association tests used only the typed subset. Most TCR sequences were seen in very few donors, while some public TCRs were found in many individuals. Three of the identified cytomegalovirus-associated TCR beta chains were confirmed in vitro to be specific for cytomegalovirus antigens. In a later analysis, most CMV-associated TCR beta chains were found to appear HLA-restricted, with HLA associations seemingly driven largely by CMV exposure. A later analysis reported that several top co-occurrence clusters appeared linked to parvovirus B19, influenza, CMV and Epstein-Barr virus. Sequencing depth was assumed to be roughly uniform across donors in the presence/absence analyses, though that assumption may not hold. In an earlier analysis of some 500 of the donors, most TCR beta V segments appeared in productive rearrangements about 87% or about 30% of the time, broadly matching IMGT annotations. For the cohort, immune exposure information was limited to CMV serostatus. In a later analysis, around 17,000 TCR beta sequences were associated with specific HLA alleles at a false discovery rate of 0.05.

Receptor libraries were prepared by the immunoSEQ multiplex PCR assay. The multiplex PCR relied on a mix of 60 forward primers for TCR Vbeta segments and 13 reverse primers for TCR Jbeta segments. The CDR3 region of rearranged TCR beta genes was amplified from genomic DNA with a multiplex PCR assay. Amplified TCR beta libraries were sequenced as 87-base-pair reads on the Illumina HiSeq System. The published analysis was carried out like this. A later analysis counted approximately 84 million unique TCR beta chains across the 550 to 700 repertoires, and roughly 11 million of these chains were shared by at least two donors. Raw reads were error-corrected and collapsed into unique sequences by a nearest-neighbor algorithm in which closely related sequences were merged to remove PCR and sequencing errors. V, D and J gene segments were assigned by aligning CDR3 sequences to IMGT reference sequences. For a sequence to be retained, at least a six-nucleotide match to both a V gene segment and a J gene segment was required. Rearrangements were classified as productive when the CDR3 lacked stop codons and remained in frame with V and J, and all other rearrangements were classified as non-productive. CDR3 was defined by IMGT convention, running from the second conserved V-encoded cysteine to the conserved J-encoded phenylalanine. The earlier analysis of about 590 of the donors excluded sequences that lacked an unambiguous match to a single V gene segment. In an earlier analysis of 587 of the donors, a V segment was called functional when productive rearrangements were above 56.7%, and segregating when the standard deviation between donors exceeded 5%. A statistical classification framework was built to diagnose cytomegalovirus status from the catalog of TCR beta chain sequences. In a later analysis, TCR nucleotide sequences were compared against IMGT/GENE-DB human TR gene sequences so that V and J genes could be assigned. Using the TCRdist pipeline, a later analysis assigned CDR3 sequences along with most-parsimonious VDJ recombination scenarios. In a later analysis, every TCR beta chain was defined by the combination of its CDR3 amino acid sequence and its V-gene family, and reads without a unique V-gene family were dropped. As a way to deal with suspected cross-contamination and a sequencing artifact, a later analysis dropped over 550 nucleotide sequences that were highly shared and had low generation probability. In a later analysis, a clonal expansion index for each public chain was calculated from normalized within-repertoire ranks of inferred template counts. In a later analysis, generation probabilities were computed using a VDJ recombination model fitted to out-of-frame rearrangements, and the results were checked against IGoR. Hypergeometric tests were used in a later analysis to score TCR-TCR, TCR-HLA and TCR-CMV co-occurrence, with a repertoire-size bias correction applied to the TCR pairs. In a later analysis, false discovery rates were estimated by permuting HLA or CMV assignments 20 times. In a later analysis, co-occurring TCRs were grouped with DBSCAN, and TCRdist sequence similarity was added when clustering was performed within HLA-allele-positive subsets. Co-occurrence clustering excluded repertoires with fewer than 30,000 or more than 120,000 public chains, plus five with anomalous nucleotide sharing. Held by TCRdb, this immuneACCESS table contains in-frame sequences only and omits some clones. Under half of the omission traces to an unresolved V gene where checked; the cause of the rest is unknown. V and J calls and clone size come straight from that table; D and trimming were deduced from the DNA. This sample comprises around 71,000 clones, roughly 60% of them detected only once. Of the sample, around 6% falls within the top ten clones.

In total, roughly 670 healthy bone marrow donors made up the cohort. Cohort members were all nominally healthy when sampled, although unrecorded immune exposures were likely present. The donor tested CMV seropositive, placing the donor among the 290 or so seropositive members of the cohort. Every donor gave a peripheral blood sample, and the peripheral blood mononuclear cells from that sample were used for TCR beta sequencing. The Qiagen DNeasy Blood Extraction Kit was used to extract genomic DNA from the blood cell samples. The sequence came from a young man in good health and CMV-seropositive. Sample: PBMCs.

The CDR3 reads as follows: CASSFPYRGYGYTF. The nucleotides are TGTGCCAGCAGTTTTCCCTATCGGGGCTATGGCTACACCTTC. Rearrangement joined TRBV28 to TRBJ1-2; no D gene can be assigned with confidence. V was cut back by 3 bases and J by 4 bases, leaving a gap of 12 bases between them. Taken from cysteine to phenylalanine, the CDR3 has 14 residues. The CDR3 DNA has 42 bases and is translated from base 1. As encoded in the germline V gene, CDR1 is MDHEN while CDR2 is SYDVKM.